This T cell receptor (beta chain) was retrieved from a study of T cells in Graves' hyperthyroidism and ophthalmopathy. On the study more broadly: Sampling of peripheral blood happened at initial diagnosis, prior to any treatment. The study, taken as a whole, reports: Ophthalmopathy was predicted by the model a median of roughly 6 months ahead of onset.

Only a few counts were recorded for this clonotype. As yet, its antigen is unknown. Amplification targeted TCR beta CDR3 regions from RNA transcripts. HTBI primers were the set used in a first-round RT-PCR of the TCR CDR3. TCRdb fed the multiplex PCR reads into MiXCR, producing one record per CDR3 protein. The table includes about 640,000 distinct CDR3 sequences, about a fifth detected once. Germline V lookup: CDR1 SGHTA, CDR2 FQGNSA. The ends were cut back, 1 base at V and 6 bases at J, with 13 bases in the middle. The CDR3 consists of 15 residues. The sequencing sample was made of blood. The rearrangement links TRBV7-2 to TRBJ2-4, with D perhaps matching TRBD1 (5 bases). This TCR came from a man younger than 40 with Graves' ophthalmopathy. Here the CDR3 DNA reads TGTGCCAGCAGCTTAGGGCCAGGGCTCGTAAACATTCAGTACTTC. It encodes CASSLGPGLVNIQYF.